The sequence of this T cell receptor beta chain was determined in a study of a mutant IDH1 vaccine in newly diagnosed glioma. Looking at the study overall: Treated patients, averaging roughly 40 years, were approximately 60% male and roughly 38% female. Most had both radiotherapy and temozolomide beforehand; others had only one.

TCRdb keeps only in-frame clones here, not all; method: immunoSEQ multiplex PCR. The sample holds over 75,000 clones, around three quarters seen once. Time point in this sample: baseline, week 1 (first vaccination visit). Treatment of the sample: pre-vaccination baseline after standard-of-care therapy. Trimming at V came to 2 bases and at J to 5 bases, leaving 8 bases not matched to a gene. Per the germline V gene, CDR1 is SGHDN and CDR2 is FVKESK. The CDR3 has 15 residues. This receptor was obtained from a man aged 35 to 55 with glioma. The chain links TRBV14 to TRBJ1-1; 7 bases line up with TRBD1. This material consisted of PBMCs, taken from a glioma patient treated with radiotherapy, temozolomide or both. CDR3 loop: CASSQRTGDRTEAFF. CDR3 coding DNA: TGTGCCAGCAGCCAACGTACAGGGGATCGAACTGAAGCTTTCTTT. The full variable domain, in which reference TRBV14 and TRBJ1-1 provide the parts outside the CDR3, is EAGVTQFPSHSVIEKGQTVTLRCDPISGHDNLYWYRRVMGKEIKFLLHFVKESKQDESGMPNNRFLAERTGGTYSTLKVQPAELEDSGVYFCASSQRTGDRTEAFFGQGTRLTVV.